This TCR beta chain was retrieved from a study of blood T cell repertoires in COVID-19. For the study at large: Both acute and convalescent COVID-19 samples were obtained from the United States, Italy and Spain. Sources were T cells, B-cell-depleted T cells, or PBMCs; the material itself was cDNA or gDNA.

This CDR3 is 14 amino acids long. Germline V gives CDR1 MRHNA, CDR2 SNTAGT. V gave up 6 bases and J gave up 8 bases, with 17 bases separating them. This table comes from immunoSEQ multiplex PCR, and its TCRdb copy is limited to in-frame clones, with some not included. The table has roughly 260,000 clones, around 86% seen once. The chain is built from TRBV6-4 and TRBJ2-1; D is possibly TRBD2 (6 bases). Material for sequencing was peripheral blood. The receptor was derived from a man aged 35-49 years who had recovered from COVID-19. The CDR3 reads CASSDAGGVHEQFF. CDR3 in DNA: TGTGCCAGCAGCGACGCAGGAGGGGTCCATGAGCAGTTCTTC.